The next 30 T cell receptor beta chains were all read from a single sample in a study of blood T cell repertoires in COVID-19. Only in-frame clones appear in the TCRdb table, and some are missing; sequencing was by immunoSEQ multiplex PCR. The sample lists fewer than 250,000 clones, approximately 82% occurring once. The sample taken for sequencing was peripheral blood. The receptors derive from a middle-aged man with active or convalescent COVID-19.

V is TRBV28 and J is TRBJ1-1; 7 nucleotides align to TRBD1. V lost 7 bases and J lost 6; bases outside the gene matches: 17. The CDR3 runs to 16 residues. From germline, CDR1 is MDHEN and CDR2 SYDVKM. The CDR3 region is CASTLGVQGRIAEAFF. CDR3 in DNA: TGTGCCAGCACCTTGGGGGTACAGGGGAGGATCGCTGAAGCTTTCTTT. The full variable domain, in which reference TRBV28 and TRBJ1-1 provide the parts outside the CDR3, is DVKVTQSSRYLVKRTGEKVFLECVQDMDHENMFWYRQDPGLGLRLIYFSYDVKMKEKGDIPEGYSVSREKKERFSLILESASTNQTSMYLCASTLGVQGRIAEAFFGQGTRLTVV.

The CDR3 region has the DNA TGCAGCGTTGGGACCGGGACAGGGGTCACTGAAGCTTTCTTT. As protein: CSVGTGTGVTEAFF. The V call is TRBV29-1, the J call TRBJ1-1, with 10 bases fitting TRBD1. Germline CDR1 SQVTM, CDR2 ANQGSEA. CDR3 size: 14 residues. V was pared by 4 bases and J by 4 bases, with 6 bases of the junction left unmatched.

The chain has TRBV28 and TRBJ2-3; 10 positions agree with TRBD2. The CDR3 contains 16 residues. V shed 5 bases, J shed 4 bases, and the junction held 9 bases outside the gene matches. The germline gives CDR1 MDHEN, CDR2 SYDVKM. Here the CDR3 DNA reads TGTGCCAGCAGTGCGAGAAGCGGGAGGGCCTCAGATACGCAGTATTTT. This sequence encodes CASSARSGRASDTQYF.

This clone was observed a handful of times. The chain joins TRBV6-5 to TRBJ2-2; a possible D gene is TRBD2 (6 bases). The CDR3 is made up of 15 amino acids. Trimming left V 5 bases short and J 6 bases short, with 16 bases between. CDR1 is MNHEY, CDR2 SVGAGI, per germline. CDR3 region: CASSISGVGSGELFF. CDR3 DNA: TGTGCCAGCAGTATTTCGGGGGTAGGCTCCGGGGAGCTGTTTTTT.

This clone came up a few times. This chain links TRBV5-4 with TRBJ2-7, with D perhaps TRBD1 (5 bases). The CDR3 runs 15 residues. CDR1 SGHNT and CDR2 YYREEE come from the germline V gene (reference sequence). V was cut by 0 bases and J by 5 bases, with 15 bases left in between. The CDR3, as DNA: TGTGCCAGCAGCTTGGGCGCAGGGAATGCCGACGAGCAGTACTTC. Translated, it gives CASSLGAGNADEQYF.

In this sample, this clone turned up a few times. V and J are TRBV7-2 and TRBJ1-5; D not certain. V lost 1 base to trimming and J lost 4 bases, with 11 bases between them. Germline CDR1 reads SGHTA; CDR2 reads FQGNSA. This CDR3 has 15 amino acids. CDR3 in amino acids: CASSLVSAQNQPQHF. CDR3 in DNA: TGTGCCAGCAGCTTAGTTTCGGCACAGAATCAGCCCCAGCATTTT.

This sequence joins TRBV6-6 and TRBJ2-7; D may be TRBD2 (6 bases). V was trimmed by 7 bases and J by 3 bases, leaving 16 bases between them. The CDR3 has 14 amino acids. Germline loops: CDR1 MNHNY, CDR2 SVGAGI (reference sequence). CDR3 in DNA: TGTGCCAGCAATTGGGGCCGCGGGGACTACGAGCAGTACTTC. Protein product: CASNWGRGDYEQYF.

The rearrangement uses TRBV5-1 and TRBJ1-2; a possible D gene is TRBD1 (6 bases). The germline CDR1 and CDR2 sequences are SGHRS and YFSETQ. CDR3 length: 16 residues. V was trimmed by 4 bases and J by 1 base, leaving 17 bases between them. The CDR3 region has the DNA TGCGCCAGCAGCCTTACGAGGACAGAACTTAACTATGGCTACACCTTC. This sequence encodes CASSLTRTELNYGYTF.

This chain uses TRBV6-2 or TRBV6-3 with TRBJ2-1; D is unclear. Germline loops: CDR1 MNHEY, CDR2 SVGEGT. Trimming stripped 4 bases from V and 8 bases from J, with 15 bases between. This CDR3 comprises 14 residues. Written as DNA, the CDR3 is TGTGCCAGCAGTTCCCCTAGGAAAATCGATGAGCAGTTCTTC. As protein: CASSSPRKIDEQFF.

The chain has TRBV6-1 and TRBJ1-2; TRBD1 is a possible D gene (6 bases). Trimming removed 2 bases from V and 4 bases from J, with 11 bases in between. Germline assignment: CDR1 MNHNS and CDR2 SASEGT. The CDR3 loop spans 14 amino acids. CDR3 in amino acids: CASSETGLGYGYTF. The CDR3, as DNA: TGTGCCAGCAGTGAAACAGGGTTGGGCTATGGCTACACCTTC.

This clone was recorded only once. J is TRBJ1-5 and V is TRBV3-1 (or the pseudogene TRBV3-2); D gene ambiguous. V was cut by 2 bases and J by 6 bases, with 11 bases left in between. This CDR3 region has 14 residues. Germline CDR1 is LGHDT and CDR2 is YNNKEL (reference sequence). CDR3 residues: CASSQFSSGQPQHF. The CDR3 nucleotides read TGTGCCAGCAGCCAATTTAGTTCGGGTCAGCCCCAGCATTTT.

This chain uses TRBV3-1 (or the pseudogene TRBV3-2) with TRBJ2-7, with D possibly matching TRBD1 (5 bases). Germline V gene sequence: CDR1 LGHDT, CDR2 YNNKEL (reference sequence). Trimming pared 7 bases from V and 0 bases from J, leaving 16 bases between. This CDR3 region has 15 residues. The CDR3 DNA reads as TGTGCCAGCAATAAAAGGGGAAGGGACTCCTACGAGCAGTACTTC. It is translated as CASNKRGRDSYEQYF.

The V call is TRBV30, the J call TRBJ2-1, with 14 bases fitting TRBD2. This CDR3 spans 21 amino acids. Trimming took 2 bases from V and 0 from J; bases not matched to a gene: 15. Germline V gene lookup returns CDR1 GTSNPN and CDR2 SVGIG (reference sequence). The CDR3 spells CAWSPPGLAGAIPSSYNEQFF. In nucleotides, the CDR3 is TGTGCCTGGAGTCCCCCGGGACTAGCGGGAGCGATTCCAAGCTCCTACAATGAGCAGTTCTTC. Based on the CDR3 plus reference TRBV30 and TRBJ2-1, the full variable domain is SQTIHQWPATLVQPVGSPLSLECTVEGTSNPNLYWYRQAAGRGLQLLFYSVGIGQISSEVPQNLSASRPQDRQFILSSKKLLLSDSGFYLCAWSPPGLAGAIPSSYNEQFFGPGTRLTVL.

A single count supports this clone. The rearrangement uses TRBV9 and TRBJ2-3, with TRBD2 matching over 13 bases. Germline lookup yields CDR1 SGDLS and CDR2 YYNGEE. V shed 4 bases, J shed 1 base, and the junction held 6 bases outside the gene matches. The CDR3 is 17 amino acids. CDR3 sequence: CASSRTSGGGGTDTQYF. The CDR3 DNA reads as TGTGCCAGCAGCAGGACTAGCGGGGGTGGTGGCACAGATACGCAGTATTTT.

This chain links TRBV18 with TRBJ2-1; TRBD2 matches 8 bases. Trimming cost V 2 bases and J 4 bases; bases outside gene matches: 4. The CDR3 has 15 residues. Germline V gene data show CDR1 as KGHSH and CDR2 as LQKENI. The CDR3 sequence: CASSPRTSQYNEQFF. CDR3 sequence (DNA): TGTGCCAGCTCACCAAGGACTAGCCAATACAATGAGCAGTTCTTC.

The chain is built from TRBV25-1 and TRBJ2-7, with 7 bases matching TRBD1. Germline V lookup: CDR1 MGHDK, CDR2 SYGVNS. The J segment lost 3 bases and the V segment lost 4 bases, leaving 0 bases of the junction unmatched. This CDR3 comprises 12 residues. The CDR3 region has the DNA TGTGCCAGCAGTGGGACAGGCTACGAGCAGTACTTC. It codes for CASSGTGYEQYF.

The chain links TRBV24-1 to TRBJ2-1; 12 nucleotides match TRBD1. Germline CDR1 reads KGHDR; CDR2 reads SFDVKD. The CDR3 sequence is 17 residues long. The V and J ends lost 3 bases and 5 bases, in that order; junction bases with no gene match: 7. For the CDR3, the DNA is TGTGCCACCAGTGATCCCGGGACAGGGGGCGTTAACAATGAGCAGTTCTTC. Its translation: CATSDPGTGGVNNEQFF.

This CDR3 is CASSPGTGSTEAFF. DNA of the CDR3: TGTGCCAGCTCACCCGGGACAGGAAGCACTGAAGCTTTCTTT. The chain couples TRBV18 to TRBJ1-1; 8 bases line up with TRBD1. The CDR3 contains 14 residues. Trimming cost V 3 bases and J 4 bases; bases outside gene matches: 4. Germline-derived CDR1 and CDR2 are KGHSH and LQKENI.

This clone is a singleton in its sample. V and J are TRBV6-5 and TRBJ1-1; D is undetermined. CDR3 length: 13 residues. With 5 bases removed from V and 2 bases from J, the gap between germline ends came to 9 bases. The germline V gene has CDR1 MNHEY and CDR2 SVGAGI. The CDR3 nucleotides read TGTGCCAGCAGTCGTCGGGGAAACACTGAAGCTTTCTTT. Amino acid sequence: CASSRRGNTEAFF.

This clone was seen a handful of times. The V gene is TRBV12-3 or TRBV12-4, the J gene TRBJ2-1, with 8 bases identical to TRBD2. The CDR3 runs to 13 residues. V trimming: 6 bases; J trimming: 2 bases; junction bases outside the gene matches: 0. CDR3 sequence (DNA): TGTGCCAGCAGACTAGCGGCCTACAATGAGCAGTTCTTC. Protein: CASRLAAYNEQFF.

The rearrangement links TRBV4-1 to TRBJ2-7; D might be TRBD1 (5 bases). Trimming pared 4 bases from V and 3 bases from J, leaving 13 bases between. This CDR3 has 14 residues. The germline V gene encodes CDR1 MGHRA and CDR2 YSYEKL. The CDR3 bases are TGCGCCAGCAGCCCTTTGGACACTCGCTACGAGCAGTACTTC. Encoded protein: CASSPLDTRYEQYF.

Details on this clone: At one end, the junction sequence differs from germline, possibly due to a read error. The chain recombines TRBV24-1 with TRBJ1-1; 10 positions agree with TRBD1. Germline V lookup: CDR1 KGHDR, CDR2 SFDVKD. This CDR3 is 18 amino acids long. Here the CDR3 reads CATSDSRRDRGLKTEAFF. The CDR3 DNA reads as TGTGCCACCAGTGATTCGCGCCGGGACAGGGGATTGAAGACTGAAGCTTTCTTT.

Written as DNA, the CDR3 is TGTGCCAGCAGCTTAGGAACAGGGTATAATTCACCCCTCCACTTT. Its protein is CASSLGTGYNSPLHF. The chain links TRBV7-2 to TRBJ1-6; D possibly corresponds to TRBD1 (6 bases). The length of the CDR3 is 15 residues. Trimming removed 1 base from V and 4 bases from J, with 8 bases in between. From germline, CDR1 is SGHTA and CDR2 FQGNSA.

The CDR3 bases are TGTGCCAGCAGTCCTGGGGGGACTGGGGGCTACACCTTC. It encodes CASSPGGTGGYTF. This chain joins TRBV28 and TRBJ1-2, with D maybe TRBD1 (5 bases). Trimming cost V 5 bases and J 8 bases, with 15 bases left between them. This CDR3 comprises 13 residues. Germline V gene lookup returns CDR1 MDHEN and CDR2 SYDVKM.

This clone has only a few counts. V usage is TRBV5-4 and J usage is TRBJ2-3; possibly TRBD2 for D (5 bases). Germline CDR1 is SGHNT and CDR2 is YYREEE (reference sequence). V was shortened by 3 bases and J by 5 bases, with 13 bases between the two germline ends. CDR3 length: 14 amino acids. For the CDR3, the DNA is TGTGCCAGCAGCTCAGCGGACCCCAGAGATACGCAGTATTTT. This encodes CASSSADPRDTQYF.

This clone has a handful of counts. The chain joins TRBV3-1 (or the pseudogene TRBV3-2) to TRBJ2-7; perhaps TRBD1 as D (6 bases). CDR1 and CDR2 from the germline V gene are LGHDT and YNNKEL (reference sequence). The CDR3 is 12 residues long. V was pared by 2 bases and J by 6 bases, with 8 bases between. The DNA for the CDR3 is TGTGCCAGCAGCCAAACAGGGAGCGAGCAGTACTTC. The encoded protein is CASSQTGSEQYF.

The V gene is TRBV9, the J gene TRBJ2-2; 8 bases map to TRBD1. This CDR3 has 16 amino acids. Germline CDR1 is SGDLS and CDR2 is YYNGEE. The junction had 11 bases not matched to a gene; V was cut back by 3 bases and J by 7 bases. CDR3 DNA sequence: TGTGCCAGCAGCGAGTGGGCCTCAGGGGGCCTCGGGGAGCTGTTTTTT. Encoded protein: CASSEWASGGLGELFF. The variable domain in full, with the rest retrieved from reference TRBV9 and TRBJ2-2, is DSGVTQTPKHLITATGQRVTLRCSPRSGDLSVYWYQQSLDQGLQFLIQYYNGEERAKGNILERFSAQQFPDLHSELNLSSLELGDSALYFCASSEWASGGLGELFFGEGSRLTVL.

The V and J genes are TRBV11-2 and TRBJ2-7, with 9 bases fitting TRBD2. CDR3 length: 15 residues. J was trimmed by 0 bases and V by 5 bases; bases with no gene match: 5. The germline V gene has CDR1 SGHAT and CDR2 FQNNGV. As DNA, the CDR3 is TGTGCCAGCAGCAGCCTGCGGGGGGGCTCCTACGAGCAGTACTTC. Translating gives CASSSLRGGSYEQYF.

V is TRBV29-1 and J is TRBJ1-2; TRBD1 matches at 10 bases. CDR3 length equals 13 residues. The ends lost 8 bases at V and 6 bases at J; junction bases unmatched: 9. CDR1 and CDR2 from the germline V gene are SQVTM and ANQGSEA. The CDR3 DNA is TGCAGCCTCTACGGGACAGGGGAAGATGGCTACACCTTC. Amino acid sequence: CSLYGTGEDGYTF.

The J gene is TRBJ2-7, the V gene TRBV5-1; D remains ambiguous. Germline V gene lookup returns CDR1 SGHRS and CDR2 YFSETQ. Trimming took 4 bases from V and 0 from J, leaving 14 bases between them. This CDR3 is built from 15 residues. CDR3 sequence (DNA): TGCGCCAGCAGCGATGGCAGGATTAGCTCCTACGAGCAGTACTTC. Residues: CASSDGRISSYEQYF.